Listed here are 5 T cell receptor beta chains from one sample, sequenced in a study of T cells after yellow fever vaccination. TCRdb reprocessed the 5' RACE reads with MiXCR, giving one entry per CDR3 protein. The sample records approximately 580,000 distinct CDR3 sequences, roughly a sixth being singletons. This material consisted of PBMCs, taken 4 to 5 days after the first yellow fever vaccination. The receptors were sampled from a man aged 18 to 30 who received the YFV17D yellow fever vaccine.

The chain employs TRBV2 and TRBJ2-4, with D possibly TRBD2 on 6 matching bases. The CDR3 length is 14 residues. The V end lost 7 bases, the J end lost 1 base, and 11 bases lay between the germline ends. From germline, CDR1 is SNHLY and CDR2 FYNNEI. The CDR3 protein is CASNQGLAKNIQYF. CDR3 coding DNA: TGTGCCAGCAATCAGGGACTGGCCAAAAACATTCAGTACTTC.

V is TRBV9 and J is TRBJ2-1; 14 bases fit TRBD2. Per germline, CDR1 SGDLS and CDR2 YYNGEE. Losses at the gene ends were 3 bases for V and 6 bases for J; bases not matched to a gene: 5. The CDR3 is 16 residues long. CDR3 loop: CASSGGTSGGGNEQFF. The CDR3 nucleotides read TGTGCCAGCAGCGGCGGGACTAGCGGGGGAGGCAATGAGCAGTTCTTC.

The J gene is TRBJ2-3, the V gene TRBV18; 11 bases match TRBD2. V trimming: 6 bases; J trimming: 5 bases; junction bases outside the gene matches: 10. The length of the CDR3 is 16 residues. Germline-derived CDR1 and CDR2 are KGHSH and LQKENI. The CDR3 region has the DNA TGTGCCAGCTCCGTTTTAGCGGGGGGGCCTGGAGATACGCAGTATTTT. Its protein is CASSVLAGGPGDTQYF.

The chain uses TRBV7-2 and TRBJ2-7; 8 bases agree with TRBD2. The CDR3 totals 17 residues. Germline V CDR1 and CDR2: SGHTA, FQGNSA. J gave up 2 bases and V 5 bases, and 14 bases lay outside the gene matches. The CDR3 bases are TGTGCCAGCAGCCCCCAAACGGGGGGGGCCGCTACCTACGAGCAGTACTTC. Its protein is CASSPQTGGAATYEQYF.

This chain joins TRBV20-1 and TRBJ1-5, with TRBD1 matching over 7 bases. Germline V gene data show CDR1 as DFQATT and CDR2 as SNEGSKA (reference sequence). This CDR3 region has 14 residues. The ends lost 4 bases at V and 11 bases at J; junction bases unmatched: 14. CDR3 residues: CSATATGDLRAQHF. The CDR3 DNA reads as TGCAGTGCTACGGCTACAGGGGATTTGCGGGCCCAGCATTTT.